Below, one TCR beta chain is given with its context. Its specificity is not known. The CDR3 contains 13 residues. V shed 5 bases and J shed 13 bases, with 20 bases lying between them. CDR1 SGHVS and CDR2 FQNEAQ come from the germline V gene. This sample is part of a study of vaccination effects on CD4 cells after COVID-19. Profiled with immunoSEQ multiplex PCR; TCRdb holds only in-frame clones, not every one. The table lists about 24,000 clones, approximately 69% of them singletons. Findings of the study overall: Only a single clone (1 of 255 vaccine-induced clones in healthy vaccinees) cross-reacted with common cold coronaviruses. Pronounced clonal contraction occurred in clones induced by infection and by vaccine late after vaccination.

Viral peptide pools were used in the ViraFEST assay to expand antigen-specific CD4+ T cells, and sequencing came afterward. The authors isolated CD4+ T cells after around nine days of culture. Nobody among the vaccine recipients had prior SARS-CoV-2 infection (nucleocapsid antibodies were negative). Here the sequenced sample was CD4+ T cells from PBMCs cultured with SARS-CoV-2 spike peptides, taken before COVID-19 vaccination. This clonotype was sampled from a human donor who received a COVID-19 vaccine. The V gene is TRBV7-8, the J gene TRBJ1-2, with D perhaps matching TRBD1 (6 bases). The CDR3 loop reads CASSDLLQGKVTF. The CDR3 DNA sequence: TGTGCCAGCAGCGATTTGCTGCAGGGGAAGGTCACCTTC.